The present T cell receptor beta chain was sequenced within a study (dated by TCRdb to the mid-2010s). In terms of the full investigation: The study set out to test whether tumor-infiltrating Tregs in breast cancer get recruited from blood Tregs or are instead converted in situ from other CD4+ T cell subsets.

The study at large found these results: Tumor-infiltrating Treg TCR alpha and beta sequences overlapped most with tumor naive CD4+ T cells, then with blood naive CD4+ T cells. The TCR gene usage of tumor memory CD4+ T cells clustered together with blood and lymph node memory CD4+ cells and with lymph node naive CD4+ cells. Validation in the larger cohort was restricted to a single TCR beta V-J rearrangement rather than whole repertoires.

Remarks on this clonotype: Its antigen remains undetermined. No base qualities exist here, and no much larger clone lies one base off it.

Full-length TCR variable regions were amplified by 5' RACE PCR using constant-region reverse primers, and then by semi-nested PCR using Nested Universal Primer A. Using the ReliaPrep RNA Cell Miniprep System, total RNA was extracted, and the SMARTer RACE 5'/3' Kit was then used to reverse transcribe the RNA into 5'RACE-ready cDNA. Multiplex adaptors were used to barcode full-length TCR alpha and beta libraries, and the barcoded libraries were sequenced on an Illumina MiSeq. The published analysis was carried out like this. Sequencing data were pooled across the five patients for each of nine subset-tissue groups and compared by unsupervised clustering of TCR gene usage. The Morisita-Horn index was used to calculate repertoire similarity, with shared sequences weighted by how much each contributed to each repertoire. Using fastp trimming at Q25 and MiXCR clonotype assembly, TCRdb reanalyzed the public sequencing data and kept in-frame beta chains. Identical CDR3 proteins give one entry, which carries the most common genes and DNA. These V and J calls derive from TCRdb rather than the authors' analysis. This sample is represented by more than 45,000 distinct CDR3 sequences; around 26% of them were singletons. The top ten constitute approximately 3.3% of the sample.

The memory CD4+ T cell population was isolated based on a CD4+CD45RO+CD25- phenotype. Tregs, naive and memory CD4+ T cells from tumor, blood and ipsilateral draining lymph nodes of about 5 breast cancer patients underwent full-length TCR alpha and beta sequencing. Tumor tissue and lymph nodes from ipsilateral axillary dissection were perfused with PBS, minced and digested with collagenase I and hyaluronidase. A purity exceeding 90% was confirmed by FACS for the sorted cell populations. The sequenced sample consisted of tumor-infiltrating memory CD4+ T cells sorted from the breast tumor. The cell subset or site label of this sample denotes: memory CD4+ T cells, CD4+CD45RO+CD25-. The source of this sequence is a female donor with breast cancer.

The nucleotide sequence is given as TGCGCCAGCAGCTCCTCCGGTCGGCAACAGTACTTC. It codes for CASSSSGRQQYF. Rearrangement joined TRBV5-1 to TRBJ2-7; no D gene can be assigned with confidence. As encoded in the germline V gene, CDR1 is SGHRS while CDR2 is YFSETQ. The cysteine opens and the phenylalanine closes a CDR3 of 12 amino acids. CDR3 DNA only is kept here, 36 bases in frame from base 1. V was cut back by 3 bases and J by 10 bases, leaving a gap of 14 bases between them.